What follows describes a single TCR beta chain. As yet, its antigen is unknown. Primers: 60 Vbeta forward and 13 Jbeta reverse. Here immunoSEQ multiplex PCR was the method, and the copy in TCRdb shows in-frame clones only, minus some. The sample yields some 180,000 clones, about 80% seen once. This sample stems from a study of cytomegalovirus exposure and HLA in healthy donors. Study outcomes and limitations: Reports showed the classifier diagnosing cytomegalovirus status with high specificity and sensitivity.

The clonotype comes from a man younger than 40 in good health and CMV-seronegative. Sample: PBMCs.

The CDR3: CASSVRDYQSTDTQYF. In nucleotides, the CDR3 is TGTGCCAGCAGCGTACGGGACTATCAGAGCACAGATACGCAGTATTTT. The chain has TRBV5-4 and TRBJ2-3; 7 nucleotides align to TRBD2. Germline loops: CDR1 SGHNT, CDR2 YYREEE (reference sequence). CDR3 length: 16 amino acids. The V and J ends lost 4 bases and 0 bases, in that order; junction bases with no gene match: 8. The full variable domain, completed using reference TRBV5-4 and TRBJ2-3, is ETGVTQSPTHLIKTRGQQVTLRCSSQSGHNTVSWYQQALGQGPQFIFQYYREEENGRGNFPPRFSGLQFPNYSSELNVNALELDDSALYLCASSVRDYQSTDTQYFGPGTRLTVL.